This T cell receptor beta chain was documented in a study of shared clonotypes between healthy human individuals. Overall study context: The plates for each donor numbered three CD4 naive, three CD4 memory, two CD8 naive and one CD8 memory.

Notes on the study in general: Among the subsets, naive ones generally showed larger estimated richness than memory ones.

The V gene's germline CDR1 is SEHNR and CDR2 FQNEAQ (reference sequence). The CDR3 length is 15 residues. With 6 bases removed from V and 7 bases from J, the gap between germline ends came to 19 bases. As regards this clone: Its antigen is currently unknown.

Sequencing was performed with immunoSEQ multiplex PCR; in TCRdb, only in-frame clones are kept and a portion is missing. This sample has a few million clones, with about 90% found just once. Donors were Caucasian adults residing in Nashville, Tennessee, USA. The source of this sequence is a man between 18 and 29 years old in good health. Some clones in this sample may be carry-over from other donors' samples. The chain couples TRBV7-9 to TRBJ2-1, with a tentative D call TRBD2 (6 bases). The sample consisted of naive CD4+ T cells from PBMCs. Subset given: CD45RA+ positively selected. The CDR3, as DNA: TGTGCCAGCAGTGATGGCGGGAATGTAATAAATGAGCAGTTCTTC. As protein: CASSDGGNVINEQFF.